The text below deals with one T cell receptor (beta chain). Antigen: not known. Replicate PCRs from sorted subsets contained 200 ng DNA, which is 31,000 or so T cell genomes. Repertoires were generated with immunoSEQ multiplex PCR, while TCRdb's copy carries only in-frame clones and drops some. The sample includes approximately 1.4 million clones, nearly 99% seen only once; the top ten take 0.4% to 0.55%. This entry comes from a study of shared clonotypes between healthy human individuals. Study outcomes and limitations: Around 5% was the fraction of naive CD4 clonotypes found shared across a few donors.

V was pared by 3 bases and J by 6 bases, with 11 bases of the junction left unmatched. This CDR3 has 16 residues. From germline, CDR1 is SGHAT and CDR2 FQNNGV. V gene TRBV11-2 combines with J gene TRBJ2-3, with TRBD2 matching over 8 bases. This TCR was recovered from a man aged 25-45 years in good health. Sample: naive CD4+ T cells sorted from blood. Regarding subset: CD45RA+ positively selected. CDR3 region: CASSFPGLGVSDTQYF. DNA for the CDR3: TGTGCCAGCAGCTTCCCGGGACTAGGGGTTTCGGATACGCAGTATTTT.